This T cell receptor (beta chain) was sequenced during a study of blood T cell repertoires in COVID-19. Study in general: The study drew acute and convalescent COVID-19 samples from the United States, Italy and Spain. T cells, B-cell-depleted T cells, or PBMCs provided the cDNA or gDNA that served as material.

Original handling: Amplification of reference gene primers provided the estimated nucleated cell counts. Assay: immunoSEQ multiplex PCR; the TCRdb copy retains only in-frame clones and omits some. Clonal size and the V and J genes are those of that table, whereas D and trimming came from the DNA. The top ten clones hold more than 3% of a sample with about half a million clones, approximately 85% of them seen once. Germline V gives CDR1 SGHVS, CDR2 FNYEAQ. With 1 base removed from V and 5 bases from J, the gap between germline ends came to 9 bases. The CDR3 runs 13 residues. The sequence came from a human donor in a cohort sampled during active COVID-19. The gene calls are TRBV7-6 and TRBJ2-7; D remains unclear. Sequenced material: peripheral blood. The CDR3 loop reads CASSLELHHEQYF. The CDR3 bases are TGTGCCAGCAGCTTAGAACTACACCACGAGCAGTACTTC.